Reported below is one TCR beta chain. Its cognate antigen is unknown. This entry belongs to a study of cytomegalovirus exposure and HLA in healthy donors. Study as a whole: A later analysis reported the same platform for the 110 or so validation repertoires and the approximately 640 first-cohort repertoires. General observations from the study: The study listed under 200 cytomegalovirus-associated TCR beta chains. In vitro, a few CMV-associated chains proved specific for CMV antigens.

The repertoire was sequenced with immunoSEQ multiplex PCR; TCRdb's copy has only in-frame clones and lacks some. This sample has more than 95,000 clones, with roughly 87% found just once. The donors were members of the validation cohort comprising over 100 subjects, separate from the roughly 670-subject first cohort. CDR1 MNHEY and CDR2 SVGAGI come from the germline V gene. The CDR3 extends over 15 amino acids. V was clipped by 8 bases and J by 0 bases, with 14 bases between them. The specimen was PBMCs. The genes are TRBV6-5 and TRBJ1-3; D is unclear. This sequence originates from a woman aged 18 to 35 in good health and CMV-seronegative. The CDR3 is CASSRAGRSGNTIYF. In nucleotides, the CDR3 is TGTGCCAGCTCCCGAGCAGGCCGCTCTGGAAACACCATATATTTT.